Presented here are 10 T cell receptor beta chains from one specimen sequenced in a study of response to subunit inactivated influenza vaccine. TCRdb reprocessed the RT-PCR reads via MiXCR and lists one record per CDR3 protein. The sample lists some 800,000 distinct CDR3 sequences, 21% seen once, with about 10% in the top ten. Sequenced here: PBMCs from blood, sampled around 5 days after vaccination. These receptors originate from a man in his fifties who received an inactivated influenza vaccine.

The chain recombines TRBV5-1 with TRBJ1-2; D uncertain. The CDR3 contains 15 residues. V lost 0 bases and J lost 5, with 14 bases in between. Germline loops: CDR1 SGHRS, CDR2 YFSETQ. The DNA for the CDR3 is TGCGCCAGCAGCTTGGACGGACTCGACACTTATGGCTACACCTTC. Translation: CASSLDGLDTYGYTF.

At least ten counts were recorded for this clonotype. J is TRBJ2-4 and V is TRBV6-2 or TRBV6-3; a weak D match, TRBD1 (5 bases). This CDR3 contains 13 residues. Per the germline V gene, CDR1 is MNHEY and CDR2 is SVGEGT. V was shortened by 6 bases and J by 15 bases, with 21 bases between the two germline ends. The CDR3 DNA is TGTGCCAGCAGGACCGACAGCTATGCCCCTTCGTACTTC. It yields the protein CASRTDSYAPSYF.

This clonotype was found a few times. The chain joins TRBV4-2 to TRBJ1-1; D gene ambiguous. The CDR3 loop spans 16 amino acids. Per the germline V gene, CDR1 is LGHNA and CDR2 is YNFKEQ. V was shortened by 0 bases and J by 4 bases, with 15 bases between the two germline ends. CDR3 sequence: CASSQDPNPTGTEAFF. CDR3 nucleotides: TGTGCCAGCAGCCAAGACCCCAACCCGACGGGCACTGAAGCTTTCTTT.

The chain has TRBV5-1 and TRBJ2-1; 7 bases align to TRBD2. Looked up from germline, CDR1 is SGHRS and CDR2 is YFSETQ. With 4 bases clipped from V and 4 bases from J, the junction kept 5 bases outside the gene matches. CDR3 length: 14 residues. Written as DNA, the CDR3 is TGCGCCAGCAGCCGGGCTAGCGGATACAATGAGCAGTTCTTC. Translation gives CASSRASGYNEQFF.

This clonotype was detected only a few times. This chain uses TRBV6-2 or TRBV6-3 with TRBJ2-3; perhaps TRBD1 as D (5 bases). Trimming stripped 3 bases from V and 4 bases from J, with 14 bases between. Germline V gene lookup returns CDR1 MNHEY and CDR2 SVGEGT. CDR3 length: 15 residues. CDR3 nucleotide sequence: TGTGCCAGCAGTTATTCGTCAGGGCGGTCAGATACGCAGTATTTT. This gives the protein CASSYSSGRSDTQYF.

CDR3 DNA sequence: TGCAGTGCCCAAAGTGTTAGAAGCTCCTACGAGCAGTACTTC. Its translation: CSAQSVRSSYEQYF. The V call is TRBV20-1, the J call TRBJ2-7; D unresolved. The germline gives CDR1 DFQATT, CDR2 SNEGSKA (reference sequence). The length of the CDR3 is 14 residues. Trimming cost V 6 bases and J 0 bases, with 15 bases left between them.

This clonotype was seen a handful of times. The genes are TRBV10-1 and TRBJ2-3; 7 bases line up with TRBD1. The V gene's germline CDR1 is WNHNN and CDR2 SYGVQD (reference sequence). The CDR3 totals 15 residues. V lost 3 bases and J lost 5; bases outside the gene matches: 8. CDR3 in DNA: TGCGCCAGCAGTGACACGGGACAGCCGAAAGATACGCAGTATTTT. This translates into CASSDTGQPKDTQYF.

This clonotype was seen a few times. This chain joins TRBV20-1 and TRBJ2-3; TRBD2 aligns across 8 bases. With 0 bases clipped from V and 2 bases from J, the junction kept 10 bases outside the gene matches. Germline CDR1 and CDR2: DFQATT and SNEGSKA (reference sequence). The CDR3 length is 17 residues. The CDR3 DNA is TGCAGTGCTAGAGATGCGGGGTTAGCGGGAACCACAGATACGCAGTATTTT. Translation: CSARDAGLAGTTDTQYF.

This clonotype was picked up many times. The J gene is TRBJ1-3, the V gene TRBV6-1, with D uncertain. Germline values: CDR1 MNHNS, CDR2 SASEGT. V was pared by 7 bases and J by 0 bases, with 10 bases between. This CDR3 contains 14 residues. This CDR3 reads CASMSLSSGNTIYF. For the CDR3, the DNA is TGTGCCAGCATGAGCCTGAGCTCTGGAAACACCATATATTTT.

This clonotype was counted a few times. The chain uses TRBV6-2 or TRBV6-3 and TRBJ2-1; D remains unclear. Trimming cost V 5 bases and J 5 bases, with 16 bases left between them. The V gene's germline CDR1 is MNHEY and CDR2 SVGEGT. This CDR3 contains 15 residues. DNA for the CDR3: TGTGCCAGCAGTGCCGGAAAAATAGGGAACAATGAGCAGTTCTTC. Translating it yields CASSAGKIGNNEQFF.